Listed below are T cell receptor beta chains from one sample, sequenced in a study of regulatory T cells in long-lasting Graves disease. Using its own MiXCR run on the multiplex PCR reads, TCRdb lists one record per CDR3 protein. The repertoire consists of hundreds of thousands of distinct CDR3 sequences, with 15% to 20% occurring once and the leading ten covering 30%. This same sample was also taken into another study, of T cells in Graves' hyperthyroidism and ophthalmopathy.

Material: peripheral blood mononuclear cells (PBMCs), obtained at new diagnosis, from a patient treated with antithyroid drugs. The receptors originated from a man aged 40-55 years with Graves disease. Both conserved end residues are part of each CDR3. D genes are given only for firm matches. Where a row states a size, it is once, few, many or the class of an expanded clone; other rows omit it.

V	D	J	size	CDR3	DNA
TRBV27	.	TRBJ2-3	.	CASSLGGYTQYF	TGTGCCAGCAGTTTGGGGGGCTATACGCAGTATTTT
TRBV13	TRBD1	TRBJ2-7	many	CASSISTGSGYEQYF	TGTGCCAGCAGCATTTCGACAGGGAGCGGCTACGAGCAGTACTTC
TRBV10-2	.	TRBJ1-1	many	CASSESTEAFF	TGCGCCAGCAGTGAGTCGACTGAAGCTTTCTTT
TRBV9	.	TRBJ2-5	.	CASSVVEQETQYF	TGTGCCAGCAGCGTGGTAGAGCAAGAGACCCAGTACTTC
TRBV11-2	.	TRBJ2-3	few	CASSLTGGVSTDTQYF	TGTGCCAGCAGCTTAACTGGGGGCGTAAGCACAGATACGCAGTATTTT
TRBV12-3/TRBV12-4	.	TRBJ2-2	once	CAISGPGELFF	TGTGCCATATCAGGCCCCGGGGAGCTGTTTTTT
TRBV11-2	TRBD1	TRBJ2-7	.	CASSLFRGLSYEQYF	TGTGCCAGCAGCTTATTCAGGGGGCTCTCCTACGAGCAGTACTTC
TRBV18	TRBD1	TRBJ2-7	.	CASSPTQGAPQGEQYF	TGTGCCAGCTCACCAACACAGGGGGCGCCCCAGGGCGAGCAGTACTTC
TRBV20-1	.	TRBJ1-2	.	CSARDLRAWSGYTF	TGCAGTGCTAGAGATTTAAGGGCTTGGTCTGGCTACACCTTC
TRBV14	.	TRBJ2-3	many	CASSQGASWLTDTQYF	TGTGCCAGCAGCCAGGGGGCTAGCTGGCTCACAGATACGCAGTATTTT
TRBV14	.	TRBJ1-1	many	CASSEDSYTEAFF	TGTGCCAGCAGCGAAGACAGTTACACTGAAGCTTTCTTT
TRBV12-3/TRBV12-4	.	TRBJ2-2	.	CASSLGELTGELFF	TGTGCCAGCAGTTTGGGGGAACTCACCGGGGAGCTGTTTTTT
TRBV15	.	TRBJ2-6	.	CATSRDPVSGANVLTF	TGTGCCACCAGCAGAGATCCCGTCTCTGGGGCCAACGTCCTGACTTTC
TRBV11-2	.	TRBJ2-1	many	CASSLDGVGVNEQFF	TGTGCCAGCAGCTTAGACGGGGTGGGAGTCAATGAGCAGTTCTTC
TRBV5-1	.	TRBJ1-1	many	CASSLEGRRNTEAFF	TGCGCCAGCAGCTTGGAAGGGCGGAGGAACACTGAAGCTTTCTTT
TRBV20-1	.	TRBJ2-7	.	CSATRGWYSYEQYF	TGCAGTGCTACCAGGGGTTGGTACTCCTACGAGCAGTACTTC
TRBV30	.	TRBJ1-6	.	CAWGEDSPLHF	TGTGCCTGGGGTGAGGATTCACCCCTCCACTTT
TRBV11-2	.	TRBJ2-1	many	CASSVTPSSYNEQFF	TGTGCCAGCAGCGTTACGCCCAGCTCCTACAATGAGCAGTTCTTC
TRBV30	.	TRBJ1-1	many	CAWSVGANTEAFF	TGTGCCTGGAGTGTAGGGGCGAACACTGAAGCTTTCTTT
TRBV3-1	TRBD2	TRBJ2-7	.	CASSQGLAGYYEQYF	TGTGCCAGCAGCCAGGGTCTAGCGGGGTACTACGAGCAGTACTTC
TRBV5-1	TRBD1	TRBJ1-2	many	CASTPTGYYGYTF	TGTGCCAGCACTCCGACAGGGTACTATGGCTACACCTTC
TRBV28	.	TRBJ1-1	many	CASSLDSPLNTEAFF	TGTGCCAGCAGTTTAGACAGCCCCCTAAACACTGAAGCTTTCTTT
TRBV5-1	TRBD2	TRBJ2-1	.	CASSFSGASSYNEQFF	TGCGCCAGCAGCTTTAGCGGGGCAAGCTCCTACAATGAGCAGTTCTTC
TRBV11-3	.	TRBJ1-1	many	CASSLIGQLNTEAFF	TGTGCCAGCAGCTTAATTGGTCAGTTGAACACTGAAGCTTTCTTT
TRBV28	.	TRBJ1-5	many	CASSSARGGLEPQHF	TGTGCCAGCAGTTCCGCGAGGGGGGGGCTAGAGCCCCAGCATTTT
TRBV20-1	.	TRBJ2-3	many	CSARGPGWDTQYF	TGCAGTGCTAGAGGGCCGGGGTGGGATACGCAGTATTTT
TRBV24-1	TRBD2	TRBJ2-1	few	CATSDPGLAGTYNEQFF	TGTGCCACCAGTGATCCCGGACTAGCGGGGACTTACAATGAGCAGTTCTTC
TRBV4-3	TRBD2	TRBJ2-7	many	CASSHRLAGGPYEQYF	TGCGCCAGCAGCCACCGACTAGCGGGGGGGCCCTACGAGCAGTACTTC
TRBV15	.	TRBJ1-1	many	CATRDRANSEAFF	TGTGCCACCAGGGACAGAGCCAATTCTGAAGCTTTCTTT
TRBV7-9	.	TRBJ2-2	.	CASSSADGTGELLF	TGTGCCAGCAGCTCCGCAGATGGAACCGGGGAGCTGCTTTTT